The present T cell receptor (beta chain) was sequenced within a study of blood T cell repertoires in COVID-19. Under the authors' procedure: Quantification of nucleated cells was approximated via reference gene primer amplification. Repertoires were generated with immunoSEQ multiplex PCR, while TCRdb's copy carries only in-frame clones and drops some. V, J and clone size derive from that table, while D and trimming were established from the DNA sequence. The sample lists around 140,000 clones; roughly 84% were seen once. V was shortened by 1 base and J by 2 bases, with 15 bases between the two germline ends. This CDR3 is built from 17 residues. In germline, CDR1 is LNHNV, CDR2 YYDKDF (reference sequence).

Material for sequencing was peripheral blood. This chain uses TRBV15 with TRBJ1-3; D might be TRBD1 (5 bases). The receptor was isolated from a man aged 60 to 69 with acute or convalescent COVID-19. This chain's CDR3 is CATSRVRTLPPGNTIYF. The CDR3 nucleotides are TGTGCCACCAGCAGAGTTAGGACACTGCCCCCTGGAAACACCATATATTTT.